These 8 T cell receptor beta chains share one sample of origin, sequenced in a study of vaccination and CD4 T cells after COVID-19. The Oncomine TCR Beta short-read assay sequenced DNA from cultured CD4+ T cells. TCRdb passed the PCR reads through MiXCR, listing each CDR3 protein once. The sample shows some 15,000 distinct CDR3 sequences, about two fifths of them seen only once. Antigens for these TCRs are unknown. Described treatment: approximately nine-day PBMC culture with coronavirus spike peptide pools or control peptides (ViraFEST assay). The sample was CD4+ T cells from blood, cultured in vitro, taken before SARS-CoV-2 vaccination. The receptors derive from a human donor who had recovered from COVID-19.

This clonotype was seen only a few times. This chain connects TRBV6-1 to TRBJ2-3, with a possible D match to TRBD1 (5 bases). V shed 5 bases and J shed 0 bases, with 6 bases lying between them. The germline gives CDR1 MNHNS, CDR2 SASEGT. CDR3 size: 13 residues. The CDR3 DNA follows: TGTGCCAGCAGTAGACAGAGCACAGATACGCAGTATTTT. Translated: CASSRQSTDTQYF.

This clonotype was observed a handful of times. V usage is TRBV11-2 and J usage is TRBJ2-7; maybe TRBD1 (5 bases). Germline-derived CDR1 and CDR2 are SGHAT and FQNNGV. The ends were cut back, 1 base at V and 3 bases at J, with 13 bases in the middle. The CDR3 covers 15 residues. The CDR3 sequence is CASSLVVGRDYEQYF. The CDR3, as DNA: TGTGCCAGCAGCTTAGTGGTGGGCAGGGACTACGAGCAGTACTTC. The whole variable domain, remainder taken from reference TRBV11-2 and TRBJ2-7, is EAGVAQSPRYKIIEKRQSVAFWCNPISGHATLYWYQQILGQGPKLLIQFQNNGVVDDSQLPKDRFSAERLKGVDSTLKIQPAKLEDSAVYLCASSLVVGRDYEQYFGPGTRLTVT.

This clonotype turned up a few times. The rearrangement uses TRBV29-1 and TRBJ1-1, with TRBD1 identical over 7 bases. The CDR3 has 13 residues. Germline lookup yields CDR1 SQVTM and CDR2 ANQGSEA. V lost 7 bases to trimming and J lost 0 bases; unmatched junction nucleotides: 5. CDR3 residues: CSAMTGMNTEAFF. The CDR3 DNA reads as TGCAGCGCGATGACAGGGATGAACACTGAAGCTTTCTTT.

The CDR3 coding sequence is TGTGCCAGCGCCTCGAGGGATTATGAGGCCGCGCAGTATTTT. This gives the protein CASASRDYEAAQYF. J is TRBJ2-3 and V is TRBV25-1; weak D call: TRBD2 (5 bases). V lost 8 bases to trimming and J lost 10 bases, with 22 bases between them. Germline values: CDR1 MGHDK, CDR2 SYGVNS. This CDR3 comprises 14 residues.

This clonotype was seen more than once but under ten times. This chain joins TRBV15 and TRBJ2-5; tentatively, D is TRBD1 or TRBD2 (5 bases each). V lost 5 bases, J lost 4 bases, and 14 bases lay in between. The CDR3 length is 14 residues. Germline CDR1 reads LNHNV; CDR2 reads YYDKDF (reference sequence). The CDR3 sequence: CATSGTAEGETQYF. The CDR3 DNA is TGTGCCACCAGCGGGACCGCCGAAGGAGAGACCCAGTACTTC.

This sequence joins TRBV11-3 and TRBJ2-3; TRBD1 aligns across 7 bases. The CDR3 covers 16 residues. The germline V gene encodes CDR1 SGHNT and CDR2 YENEEA. With V trimmed by 5 bases and J by 2 bases, 10 bases remained unmatched. CDR3 region: CASSPKGTDATDTQYF. The CDR3 DNA reads TGTGCCAGCAGCCCCAAAGGGACAGACGCCACAGATACGCAGTATTTT.

This clonotype qualifies as medium-sized. This rearrangement joins TRBV6-1 to TRBJ1-5; 9 nucleotides align to TRBD1. This CDR3 spans 16 amino acids. The germline gives CDR1 MNHNS, CDR2 SASEGT. Trimming removed 3 bases from V and 5 bases from J; junction bases left unmatched: 8. CDR3 protein: CASSDLRRDRDQPQHF. CDR3 nucleotide sequence: TGTGCCAGCAGTGATCTACGAAGGGACAGGGATCAGCCCCAGCATTTT.

The chain is built from TRBV20-1 and TRBJ2-7; 14 nucleotides match TRBD2. Germline V lookup: CDR1 DFQATT, CDR2 SNEGSKA (reference sequence). The CDR3 contains 15 residues. The trim removed 5 bases at V and 6 bases at J, leaving 9 bases unmatched. DNA for the CDR3: TGCAGTGCTGGGAAGACTAGCGGGAGGGCAATCGAGCAGTACTTC. As protein: CSAGKTSGRAIEQYF.